A single sample is the source of the 12 T cell receptor beta chains below, sequenced in a study of CD8+CD57+ T cells in acquired aplastic anemia. Genomic DNA provided the template from which TCR beta VDJ and CDR3 profiles were obtained. In TCRdb, the reads were re-called with MiXCR into one record per CDR3 protein. Of hundreds of thousands of distinct CDR3 sequences listed, roughly a third are singletons. Sequencing involved patients with CD8+CD57+ cell expansion previously shown by flow cytometry. The sample comprised sorted CD4+, CD8+, or CD8+CD57+ T cells (not recorded which) from PBMCs. The source of these receptors is a human donor with aplastic anemia.

The chain is built from TRBV20-1 and TRBJ2-1; 10 bases map to TRBD2. Per germline, CDR1 DFQATT and CDR2 SNEGSKA (reference sequence). The V gene end was trimmed by 0 bases and the J gene end by 7 bases; junction bases not matched to a gene: 12. The CDR3 is 17 residues long. The CDR3 DNA reads TGCAGTGCTAGAGATTCATCAGCGGGAGGGCCGAGGAATGAGCAGTTCTTC. It encodes CSARDSSAGGPRNEQFF.

The table lists this clonotype with many counts. CDR3 sequence: CASSQPSRSTEQYF. CDR3 coding DNA: TGCGCCAGCAGCCAACCCAGCCGATCTACCGAGCAGTACTTC. The rearrangement links TRBV4-1 to TRBJ2-7; no definite D call. The germline V gene encodes CDR1 MGHRA and CDR2 YSYEKL. The germline V and J ends were trimmed by 2 bases and 6 bases, with 14 bases remaining between them. CDR3 length equals 14 residues.

About this clonotype: A junction boundary mismatches the germline segment, possibly from a read error. The chain recombines TRBV19 with TRBJ2-7; a possible D gene is TRBD2 (5 bases). The CDR3 is 12 residues long. The germline gives CDR1 LNHDA, CDR2 SQIVND (reference sequence). The CDR3 is CASSMRSGELYF. The CDR3 coding sequence is TGTGCCAGTAGTATGCGGTCCGGGGAGCTGTACTTC.

This clonotype came up many times. This chain uses TRBV7-9 with TRBJ1-5, with TRBD1 as a possible D gene (5 bases). The CDR3 is 13 residues long. V was clipped by 1 base and J by 6 bases, with 7 bases between them. CDR1 SEHNR and CDR2 FQNEAQ come from the germline V gene (reference sequence). The CDR3 bases are TGTGCCAGCAGCTTAGAAAGGGGTCAGCCCCAGCATTTT. This sequence encodes CASSLERGQPQHF.

Ten or more counts support this clonotype. The gene calls are TRBV19 and TRBJ1-2; 12 nucleotides line up with TRBD1. The CDR3 covers 16 residues. The V gene's germline CDR1 is LNHDA and CDR2 SQIVND (reference sequence). V lost 4 bases to trimming and J lost 2 bases; unmatched junction nucleotides: 5. The chain's CDR3 is CASSTPGTGGNYGYTF. CDR3 bases: TGTGCCAGTAGTACCCCCGGGACAGGGGGCAACTATGGCTACACCTTC. Drawing the rest from reference TRBV19 and TRBJ1-2, the complete variable domain is DGGITQSPKYLFRKEGQNVTLSCEQNLNHDAMYWYRQDPGQGLRLIYYSQIVNDFQKGDIAEGYSVSREKKESFPLTVTSAQKNPTAFYLCASSTPGTGGNYGYTFGSGTRLTVV.

For the CDR3, the DNA is TGTGCCACCAGCTCCCCGGGGACAACCAATGGCTACACCTTC. This encodes CATSSPGTTNGYTF. This chain uses TRBV15 with TRBJ1-2, with a possible D match to TRBD1 (6 bases). The CDR3 is 14 residues long. The germline V gene encodes CDR1 LNHNV and CDR2 YYDKDF (reference sequence). Trimming cost V 5 bases and J 6 bases, with 16 bases left between them.

The table lists this clonotype with many counts. This chain connects TRBV20-1 to TRBJ1-2, with TRBD1 matching over 8 bases. Germline values: CDR1 DFQATT, CDR2 SNEGSKA (reference sequence). V trimming: 0 bases; J trimming: 7 bases; junction bases outside the gene matches: 13. The CDR3 runs 16 residues. CDR3 loop: CSAREPYGQGVRGYTF. The CDR3 DNA is TGCAGTGCTAGAGAACCATACGGACAGGGAGTCCGTGGCTACACCTTC.

This clonotype was counted only a few times. This chain links TRBV3-1 with TRBJ2-7; D gene unclear. Germline CDR1 and CDR2: LGHDT and YNNKEL (reference sequence). V was pared by 2 bases and J by 6 bases, with 8 bases between. The CDR3 runs 12 residues. CDR3: CASSQFYGEQYF. For the CDR3, the DNA is TGTGCCAGCAGCCAATTTTATGGCGAGCAGTACTTC.

As regards this clonotype: Given a much more abundant clone one base away, this may be a read error. This chain uses TRBV2 with TRBJ2-5, with D hard to call. The CDR3 runs 13 residues. Germline V lookup: CDR1 SNHLY, CDR2 FYNNEI. This CDR3 reads CASTRSWQETQHF. DNA for the CDR3: TGTGCCAGCACCCGAAGTTGGCAGGAGACCCAGCACTTC. The variable domain in full, completed from reference TRBV2 and TRBJ2-5, reads EPEVTQTPSHQVTQMGQEVILRCVPISNHLYFYWYRQILGQKVEFLVSFYNNEISEKSEIFDDQFSVERPDGSNFTLKIRSTKLEDSAMYFCASTRSWQETQHFGPGTRLLVL.

In its sample, this clonotype was seen many times. The chain combines TRBV20-1 with TRBJ2-1, with D unclear. With 6 bases removed from V and 8 bases from J, the gap between germline ends came to 20 bases. The CDR3 sequence is 14 residues long. The germline V gene has CDR1 DFQATT and CDR2 SNEGSKA (reference sequence). The CDR3 here is CSAQHTSLDDEQFF. The DNA for the CDR3 is TGCAGTGCCCAGCATACGTCGCTGGACGATGAGCAGTTCTTC.

The chain has TRBV7-2 and TRBJ2-6; D unclear. V was shortened by 3 bases and J by 0 bases, with 9 bases between the two germline ends. CDR1 SGHTA and CDR2 FQGNSA come from the germline V gene. This CDR3 has 16 residues. The CDR3 sequence: CASSLGRLSGANVLTF. The CDR3 coding sequence is TGTGCCAGCAGCTTGGGAAGACTCTCTGGGGCCAACGTCCTGACTTTC.

This clonotype was detected ten times or more. The gene calls are TRBV20-1 and TRBJ2-7; D possibly corresponds to TRBD2 (5 bases). Trimming took off 6 bases at V and 2 bases at J, with 17 bases between the two ends. The CDR3 extends over 14 amino acids. Germline V gene lookup returns CDR1 DFQATT and CDR2 SNEGSKA (reference sequence). The CDR3 sequence: CSAPPASLTYEQYF. CDR3 bases: TGCAGTGCACCCCCGGCTAGCCTGACCTACGAGCAGTACTTC.